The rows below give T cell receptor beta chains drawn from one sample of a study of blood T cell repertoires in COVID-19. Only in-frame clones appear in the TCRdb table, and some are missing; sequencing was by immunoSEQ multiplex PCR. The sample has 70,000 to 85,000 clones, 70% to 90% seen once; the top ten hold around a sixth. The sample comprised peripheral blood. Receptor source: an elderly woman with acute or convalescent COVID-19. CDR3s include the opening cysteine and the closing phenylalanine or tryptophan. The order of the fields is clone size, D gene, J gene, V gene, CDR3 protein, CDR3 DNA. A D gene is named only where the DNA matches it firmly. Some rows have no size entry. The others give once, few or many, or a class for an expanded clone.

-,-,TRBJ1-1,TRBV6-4,CASSVEMNTEAFF,TGTGCCAGCAGTGTAGAGATGAACACTGAAGCTTTCTTT
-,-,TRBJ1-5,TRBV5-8,CASSLSEQPQHF,TGTGCCAGCAGCCTTTCCGAGCAGCCCCAGCATTTT
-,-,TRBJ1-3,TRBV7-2,CASSSGMTGNTIYF,TGTGCCAGCAGCTCAGGGATGACTGGAAACACCATATATTTT
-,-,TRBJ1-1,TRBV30,CAREPGASGNTEAFF,TGTGCTAGAGAACCAGGGGCTAGTGGGAACACTGAAGCTTTCTTT
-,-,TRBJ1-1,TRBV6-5,CASSQQGMNTEAFF,TGTGCCAGCAGTCAACAGGGCATGAACACTGAAGCTTTCTTT
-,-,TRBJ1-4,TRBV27,CASRMDRGEKLFF,TGTGCCAGCAGGATGGACAGAGGCGAAAAACTGTTTTTT
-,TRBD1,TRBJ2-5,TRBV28,CASRGGTGLRETQYF,TGTGCCAGCAGAGGGGGGACAGGGCTACGAGAGACCCAGTACTTC
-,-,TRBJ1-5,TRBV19,CASSSRSNQPQHF,TGTGCCAGTAGTAGCCGGAGCAATCAGCCCCAGCATTTT
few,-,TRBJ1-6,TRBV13,CASSMNWEPLHF,TGTGCCAGCAGCATGAACTGGGAGCCCCTCCACTTT
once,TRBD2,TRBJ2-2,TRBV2,CASSEARTGGRTGELFF,TGTGCCAGCAGTGAAGCGAGAACGGGGGGGCGAACCGGGGAGCTGTTTTTT
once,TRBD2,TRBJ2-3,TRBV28,CASSLGGTSRRGTDTQYF,TGTGCCAGCAGTTTAGGAGGGACTAGCCGAAGGGGCACAGATACGCAGTATTTT
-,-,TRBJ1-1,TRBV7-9,CASSLERDLNTEAFF,TGTGCCAGCAGCTTAGAGAGGGACTTGAACACTGAAGCTTTCTTT
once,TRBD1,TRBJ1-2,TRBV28,CANQDRTNYGYTF,TGTGCCAACCAGGACAGGACTAACTATGGCTACACCTTC
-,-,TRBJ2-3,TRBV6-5,CASSYRQTPDTQYF,TGTGCCAGCAGTTACAGACAGACCCCAGATACGCAGTATTTT
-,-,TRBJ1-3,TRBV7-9,CASSEGRTIYF,TGTGCCAGCAGTGAAGGGAGGACCATATATTTT
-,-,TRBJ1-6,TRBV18,CASSPDRSPNSPLHF,TGTGCCAGCTCACCTGACAGGTCCCCGAATTCACCCCTCCACTTT
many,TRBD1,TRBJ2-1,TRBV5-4,CASSYRGPGLEQFF,TGTGCCAGCAGCTACAGGGGGCCGGGCCTAGAGCAGTTCTTC
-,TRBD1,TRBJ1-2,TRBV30,CAWSTGQGHYGYTF,TGTGCCTGGAGTACGGGACAGGGTCACTATGGCTACACCTTC
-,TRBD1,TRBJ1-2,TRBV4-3,CASSQDLGTGNGYTF,TGCGCCAGCAGCCAAGACCTCGGGACAGGGAATGGCTACACCTTC
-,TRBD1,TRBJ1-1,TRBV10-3,CAISAAQGLNTEAFF,TGTGCCATCAGTGCGGCACAGGGGTTGAACACTGAAGCTTTCTTT
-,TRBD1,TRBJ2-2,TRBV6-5,CASIRQGNTGELFF,TGTGCCAGCATACGACAGGGGAACACCGGGGAGCTGTTTTTT
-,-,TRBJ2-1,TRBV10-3,CAISGKGGAPSSYNEQFF,TGTGCCATCAGTGGCAAAGGGGGGGCCCCTAGCTCCTACAATGAGCAGTTCTTC
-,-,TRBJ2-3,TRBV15,CATSSSERLRDTQYF,TGTGCCACCAGCTCTAGCGAGAGGTTGAGGGATACGCAGTATTTT
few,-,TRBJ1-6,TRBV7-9,CASSPSRVTYNSPLHF,TGTGCCAGCAGCCCTTCGAGGGTAACCTATAATTCACCCCTCCACTTT
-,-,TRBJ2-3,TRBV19,CASSRSSAPADTQYF,TGTGCCAGTAGTCGGTCCAGCGCCCCCGCAGATACGCAGTATTTT
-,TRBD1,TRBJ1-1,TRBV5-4,CASSVSSGQGRRAFF,TGTGCCAGCTCCGTGTCATCCGGACAGGGAAGAAGAGCTTTCTTT
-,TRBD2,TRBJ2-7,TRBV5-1,CASSLATSGEQYF,TGCGCCAGCAGCTTGGCAACTAGCGGCGAGCAGTACTTC
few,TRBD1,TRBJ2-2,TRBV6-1,CASSEAWTGLLANTGELFF,TGTGCCAGCAGTGAAGCTTGGACAGGTCTACTCGCGAACACCGGGGAGCTGTTTTTT
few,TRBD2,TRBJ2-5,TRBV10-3,CATGLAGVQETQYF,TGTGCCACGGGACTAGCGGGGGTTCAAGAGACCCAGTACTTC
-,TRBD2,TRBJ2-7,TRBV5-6,CASSRLAGGAYEQYF,TGTGCCAGCAGCCGACTAGCGGGGGGAGCCTACGAGCAGTACTTC
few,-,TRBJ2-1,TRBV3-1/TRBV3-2,CASSQGGIEQFF,TGTGCCAGCAGCCAAGGGGGCATTGAGCAGTTCTTC
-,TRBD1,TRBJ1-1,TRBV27,CASSRQGVQGGNTEAFF,TGTGCCAGCAGTAGACAGGGGGTACAGGGCGGGAACACTGAAGCTTTCTTT
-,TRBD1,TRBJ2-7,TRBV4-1,CASRPGTGMKISYEQYF,TGCGCCAGCCGGCCCGGGACAGGGATGAAAATTTCCTACGAGCAGTACTTC
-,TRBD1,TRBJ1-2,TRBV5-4,CASSFTGDYGYTF,TGTGCCAGCAGCTTTACAGGGGACTATGGCTACACCTTC
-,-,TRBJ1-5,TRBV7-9,CASSPGLSNQPQHF,TGTGCCAGCAGCCCAGGCTTGAGCAATCAGCCCCAGCATTTT
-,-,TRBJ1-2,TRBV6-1,CASSERQGFFYGYTF,TGTGCCAGCAGTGAAAGGCAGGGGTTTTTCTATGGCTACACCTTC